This TCR beta chain was profiled in a study of blood T cell repertoires in COVID-19. Study information: Samples came from the United States, Italy and Spain, spanning acute and convalescent COVID-19. In each case, the material was cDNA or gDNA derived from T cells, B-cell-depleted T cells, or PBMCs.

Everyone who took part was roughly 18 to 89 years old, and they came from about 25 US areas. Participants reported their clinical history, and cohort assignment relied on those reports. Germline trimming cut 1 base from V and 0 bases from J; bases unmatched to any gene: 2. The germline V gene has CDR1 LGHNT and CDR2 FRNRAP. This CDR3 is built from 16 residues. Clones were read by immunoSEQ multiplex PCR, and TCRdb kept only the in-frame ones, dropping some. The data hold more than 350,000 clones, with just under 90% observed a single time. The clonotype was recovered from a woman in her forties or fifties who had recovered from COVID-19. This sequence joins TRBV12-5 and TRBJ1-3; 8 nucleotides line up with TRBD1. The sequencing input was PBMCs or T cells enriched from blood (not recorded which). The CDR3 DNA follows: TGTGCTAGTGGTTTGGGACAGGGGACCTCTGGAAACACCATATATTTT. It yields the protein CASGLGQGTSGNTIYF.